The TCR beta chain described here comes from a study of early T cells in non-severe SARS-CoV-2 infection. Study at large: The study sequenced bulk RNA from unsorted whole blood, with chains unpaired.

Worth noting for this clonotype: Its matching antigen is unknown.

Study-wide findings and caveats: The VDJdb matching leaned toward anti-spike CD8 responses and overlooked private and CD4 specificities.

Germline V gene data show CDR1 as MDHEN and CDR2 as SYDVKM. V gave up 5 bases and J gave up 2 bases, with 15 bases separating them. CDR3 length: 15 amino acids. Individual cDNA molecules were tagged with unique molecular identifiers, the study reported. TCRdb reprocessed the 5' RACE reads via MiXCR and lists one record per CDR3 protein. The profile shows about 97,000 distinct CDR3 sequences, 13% of them singletons. The genes are TRBV28 and TRBJ2-5; possible D gene TRBD1, 5 bases. The sequenced sample consisted of whole blood. This TCR was sampled from an adult who was a healthcare worker with PCR-confirmed SARS-CoV-2 infection or an uninfected control (not recorded which). CDR3 sequence: CASSQYKTVQETQYF. The CDR3 DNA sequence: TGTGCCAGCAGTCAGTATAAGACAGTTCAAGAGACCCAGTACTTC.